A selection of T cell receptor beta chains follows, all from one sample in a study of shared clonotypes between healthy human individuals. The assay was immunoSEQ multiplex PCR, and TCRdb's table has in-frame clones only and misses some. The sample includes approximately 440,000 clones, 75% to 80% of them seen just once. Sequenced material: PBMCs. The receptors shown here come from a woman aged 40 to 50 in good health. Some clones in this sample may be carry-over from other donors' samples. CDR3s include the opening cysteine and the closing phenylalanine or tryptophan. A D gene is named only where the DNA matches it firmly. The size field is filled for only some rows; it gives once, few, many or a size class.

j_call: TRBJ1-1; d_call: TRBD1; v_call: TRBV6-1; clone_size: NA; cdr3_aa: CASSARTGAYEAFF; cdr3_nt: TGTGCCAGCAGTGCCAGGACAGGGGCCTATGAAGCTTTCTTT
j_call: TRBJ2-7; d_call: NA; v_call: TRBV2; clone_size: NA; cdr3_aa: CASSERTGRGQSYEQYF; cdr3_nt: TGTGCCAGCAGTGAACGGACCGGCAGGGGTCAGTCCTACGAGCAGTACTTC
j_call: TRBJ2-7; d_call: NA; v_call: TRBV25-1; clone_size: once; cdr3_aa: CASGQASSYEQYF; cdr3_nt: TGTGCCAGCGGCCAAGCGAGCTCCTACGAGCAGTACTTC
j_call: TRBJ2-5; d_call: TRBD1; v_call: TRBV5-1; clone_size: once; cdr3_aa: CASSLAGTGEETQYF; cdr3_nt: TGCGCCAGCAGCTTGGCCGGGACAGGGGAAGAGACCCAGTACTTC
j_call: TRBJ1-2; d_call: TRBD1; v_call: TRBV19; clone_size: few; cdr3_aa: CASRPGQGGGYTF; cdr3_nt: TGTGCCAGTAGACCGGGACAGGGAGGTGGCTACACCTTC
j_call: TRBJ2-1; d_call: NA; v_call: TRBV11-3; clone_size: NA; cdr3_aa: CASSLSMGEQFF; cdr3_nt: TGTGCCAGCAGCTTATCGATGGGTGAGCAGTTCTTC
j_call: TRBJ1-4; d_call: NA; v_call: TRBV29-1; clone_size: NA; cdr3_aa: CSVELGLSNEKLFF; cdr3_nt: TGCAGCGTTGAATTAGGGCTCAGTAATGAAAAACTGTTTTTT
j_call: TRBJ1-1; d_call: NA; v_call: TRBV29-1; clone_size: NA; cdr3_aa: CSGDLVTNTEAFF; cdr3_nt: TGCAGCGGAGACCTTGTGACGAACACTGAAGCTTTCTTT
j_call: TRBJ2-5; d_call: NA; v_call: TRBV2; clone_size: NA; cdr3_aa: CASSPPGLQQETQYF; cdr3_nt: TGTGCCAGCAGTCCCCCCGGACTCCAACAAGAGACCCAGTACTTC
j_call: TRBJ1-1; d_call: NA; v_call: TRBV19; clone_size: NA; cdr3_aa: CASRRGTPGEAFF; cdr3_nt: TGTGCCAGCCGGAGGGGGACGCCTGGTGAAGCTTTCTTT
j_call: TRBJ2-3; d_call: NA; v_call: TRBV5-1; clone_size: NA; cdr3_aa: CASKAGTPSTDTQYF; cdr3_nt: TGCGCCAGCAAGGCGGGGACCCCTAGCACAGATACGCAGTATTTT
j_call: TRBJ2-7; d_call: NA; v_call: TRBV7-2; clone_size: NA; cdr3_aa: CASSLAVLQGGEQYF; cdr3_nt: TGTGCCAGCAGCTTAGCTGTGTTACAGGGCGGCGAGCAGTACTTC
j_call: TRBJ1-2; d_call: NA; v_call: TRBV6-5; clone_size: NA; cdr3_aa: CASSYDGGTYGYTF; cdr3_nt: TGTGCCAGCAGTTACGACGGAGGGACGTATGGCTACACCTTC
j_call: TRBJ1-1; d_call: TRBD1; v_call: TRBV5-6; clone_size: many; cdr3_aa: CASSFGGGLTEAFF; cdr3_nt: TGTGCCAGCAGCTTTGGAGGGGGCCTCACTGAAGCTTTCTTT
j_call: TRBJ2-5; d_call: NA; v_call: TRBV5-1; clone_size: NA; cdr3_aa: CASSLEVYQETQYF; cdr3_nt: TGCGCCAGCAGCTTGGAAGTGTACCAAGAGACCCAGTACTTC
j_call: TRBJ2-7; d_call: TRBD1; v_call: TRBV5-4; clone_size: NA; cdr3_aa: CASSFGQGSVYEQYF; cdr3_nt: TGTGCCAGCAGCTTCGGACAGGGCAGTGTCTACGAGCAGTACTTC
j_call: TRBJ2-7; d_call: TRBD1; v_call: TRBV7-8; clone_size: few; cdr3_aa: CASSLTGTGPHEQYF; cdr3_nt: TGTGCCAGCAGCTTAACCGGGACAGGGCCGCACGAGCAGTACTTC
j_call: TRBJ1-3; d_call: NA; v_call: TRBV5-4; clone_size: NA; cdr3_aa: CASSLELTGNTIYF; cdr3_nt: TGTGCCAGCAGCTTGGAATTGACTGGAAACACCATATATTTT
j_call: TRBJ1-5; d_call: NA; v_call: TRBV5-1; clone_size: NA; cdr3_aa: CASSFGINQPQHF; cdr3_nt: TGCGCCAGCAGCTTCGGGATAAATCAGCCCCAGCATTTT
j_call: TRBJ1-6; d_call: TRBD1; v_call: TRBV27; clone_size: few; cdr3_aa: CASSLGQGISPLHF; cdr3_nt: TGTGCCAGCAGTTTGGGACAGGGTATTTCACCCCTCCACTTT
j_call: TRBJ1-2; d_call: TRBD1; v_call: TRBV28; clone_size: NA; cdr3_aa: CASSFARGLRGYTF; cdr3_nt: TGTGCCAGCAGTTTCGCCAGGGGGCTCCGGGGCTACACCTTC
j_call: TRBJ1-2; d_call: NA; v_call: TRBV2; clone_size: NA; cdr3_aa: CASSSPGGGDYGYTF; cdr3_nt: TGTGCCAGCAGTTCCCCGGGAGGGGGGGACTATGGCTACACCTTC
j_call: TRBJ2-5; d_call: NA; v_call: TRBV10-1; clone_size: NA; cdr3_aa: CASSPGHQKETQYF; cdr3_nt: TGCGCCAGCAGTCCGGGACACCAGAAAGAGACCCAGTACTTC
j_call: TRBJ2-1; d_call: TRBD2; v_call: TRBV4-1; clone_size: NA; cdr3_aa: CASTSSGTSYNEQFF; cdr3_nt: TGCGCCAGCACCAGTAGCGGGACATCCTACAATGAGCAGTTCTTC
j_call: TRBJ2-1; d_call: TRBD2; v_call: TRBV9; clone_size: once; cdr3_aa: CASSVATRLAGGNEQFF; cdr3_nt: TGTGCCAGCAGCGTAGCCACGAGGCTAGCGGGAGGGAATGAGCAGTTCTTC
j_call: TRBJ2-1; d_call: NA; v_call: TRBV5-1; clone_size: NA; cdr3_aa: CASSLGLASEQFF; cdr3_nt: TGCGCCAGCAGCTTGGGTCTAGCGAGTGAGCAGTTCTTC
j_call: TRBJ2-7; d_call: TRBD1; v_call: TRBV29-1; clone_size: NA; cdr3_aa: CSVGDRSSYEQYF; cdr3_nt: TGCAGCGTTGGGGACAGGAGCTCCTACGAGCAGTACTTC
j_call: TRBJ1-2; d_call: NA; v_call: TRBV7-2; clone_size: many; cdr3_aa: CASSLDRDAGGYTF; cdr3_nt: TGTGCCAGCAGCTTAGACAGGGATGCGGGTGGCTACACCTTC
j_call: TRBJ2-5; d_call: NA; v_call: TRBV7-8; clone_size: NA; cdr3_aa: CASSLHGTQYF; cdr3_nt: TGTGCCAGCAGTCTACACGGGACCCAGTACTTC
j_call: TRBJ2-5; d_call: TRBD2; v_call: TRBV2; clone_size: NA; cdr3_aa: CASSTTSGGGETQYF; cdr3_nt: TGTGCCAGCAGTACGACTAGCGGTGGGGGGGAGACCCAGTACTTC
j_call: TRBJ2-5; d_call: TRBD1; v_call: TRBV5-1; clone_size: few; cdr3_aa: CASSPRPGTGGWETQYF; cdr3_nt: TGCGCCAGCAGCCCCCGACCCGGGACAGGGGGGTGGGAGACCCAGTACTTC
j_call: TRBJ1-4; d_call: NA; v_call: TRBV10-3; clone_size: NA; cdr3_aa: CAISESPGDPANEKLFF; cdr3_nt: TGTGCCATCAGTGAGTCGCCTGGAGATCCAGCTAATGAAAAACTGTTTTTT
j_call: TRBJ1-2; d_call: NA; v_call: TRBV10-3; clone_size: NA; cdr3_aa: CAISESIRNYGYTF; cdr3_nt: TGTGCCATCAGTGAGTCGATTAGAAACTATGGCTACACCTTC
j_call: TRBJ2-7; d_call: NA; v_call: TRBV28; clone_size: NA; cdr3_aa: CASSTPGVSYEQYF; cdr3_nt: TGTGCCAGCAGTACGCCGGGAGTCTCCTACGAGCAGTACTTC
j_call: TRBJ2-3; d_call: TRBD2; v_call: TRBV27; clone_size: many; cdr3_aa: CASSNGRRADTQYF; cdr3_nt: TGTGCCAGCTCAAACGGGAGGAGGGCAGATACGCAGTATTTT
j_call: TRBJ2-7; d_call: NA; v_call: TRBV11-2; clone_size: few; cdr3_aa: CASSVQGGVSRRYF; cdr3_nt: TGTGCCAGCAGCGTACAAGGGGGAGTCTCGAGGCGGTACTTC
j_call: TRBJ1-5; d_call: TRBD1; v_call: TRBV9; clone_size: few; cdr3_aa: CASSPGGAYNQPQHF; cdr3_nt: TGTGCCAGCAGCCCAGGGGGGGCTTACAATCAGCCCCAGCATTTT
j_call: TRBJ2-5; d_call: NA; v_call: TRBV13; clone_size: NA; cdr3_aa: CASSSRGEETQYF; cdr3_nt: TGTGCCAGCAGCTCCAGGGGAGAAGAGACCCAGTACTTC